The clone carrying this TCR beta chain turned up a few times. The antigen is not known. Quantitative 5'-RACE was performed with molecular barcodes, and it yielded the TCR beta libraries. A single record per CDR3 protein comes from TCRdb applying MiXCR to the 5' RACE reads. The sample consists of 150,000 or so distinct CDR3 sequences, roughly 30% of them appearing once. The data originate from a study of CD8 T cells in ankylosing spondylitis. Study-level points and caveats: Enrichment of disease-linked clones was reportedly significant in matched ankylosing spondylitis synovial fluid. Reactive arthritis synovial fluid and blood previously showed some of these motif variants. Characteristic of ankylosing spondylitis blood, it appeared, was a TCR beta motif comprising several highly homologous variants.

The CDR3 is made up of 15 amino acids. Trimming took off 4 bases at V and 3 bases at J, with 17 bases between the two ends. Germline V CDR1 and CDR2: DFQATT, SNEGSKA (reference sequence). The sample comprised synovial fluid, either unsorted or a sorted T cell fraction (not recorded which). The TCR was taken from a male donor with ankylosing spondylitis. The rearrangement joins TRBV20-1 to TRBJ2-3, with a tentative D call TRBD2 (6 bases). The CDR3 nucleotides are TGCAGTGCTAACAAACGTGGCGGGGAGACAGATACGCAGTATTTT. It specifies CSANKRGGETDTQYF.